The clone carrying this TCR beta chain came up once. Its target is unknown. Primers: 60 Vbeta forward and 13 Jbeta reverse. Method: immunoSEQ multiplex PCR; TCRdb's copy keeps in-frame clones and lacks some. There are 150,000 to 200,000 clones in the sample; 77% occur only once, and 1.4% lies in the top ten. Healthy bone marrow donors formed the donor group. The data were taken from a study of cytomegalovirus exposure and HLA in healthy donors. Study findings and constraints: Among the sequence variants, a highly shared cluster was likely an artifact of sequencing. Later on, an analysis tied 18,000 or so TCR beta sequences to HLA alleles at 0.05 false discovery rate. Fewer N-insertions than the approximately 610-donor mean were reportedly shown by an Asian-associated ancestry cluster in a later analysis.

This CDR3 comprises 15 residues. The V gene's germline CDR1 is LGHNA and CDR2 YNFKEQ. After removal of 6 bases from V and 4 bases from J, the junction contained 7 bases not matched to a gene. The sample comprised PBMCs. The clonotype comes from a man between 18 and 35 years old in good health and CMV-seronegative. The V call is TRBV4-2, the J call TRBJ2-1; TRBD2 matches at 9 bases. The CDR3 region has the DNA TGTGCCAGCAGACGAAGACTAGCGGAATACAATGAGCAGTTCTTC. It codes for CASRRRLAEYNEQFF.